This TCR beta chain was observed in a study of response to subunit inactivated influenza vaccine. One entry per CDR3 protein results from TCRdb running MiXCR on the RT-PCR reads. The table records approximately 490,000 distinct CDR3 sequences, approximately 7.2% of them present only once. J lost 4 bases, V lost 3 bases, and 8 bases had no gene match. CDR1 and CDR2 (germline): LGHNA, YSLEER. This CDR3 is built from 15 residues. The specimen was PBMCs from blood, collected less than 30 months after vaccination. V gene TRBV4-3 combines with J gene TRBJ2-5; 7 bases are a match to TRBD2. This receptor was identified in a man aged 45 to 75 who received an inactivated influenza vaccine. In DNA form, the CDR3 reads TGCGCCAGCAGCCAGGGGAGCGGGGCTGGAGAGACCCAGTACTTC. It yields the protein CASSQGSGAGETQYF.